The 7 T cell receptor beta chains reported below all come from one sample, sequenced in a study of cytomegalovirus exposure and HLA in healthy donors. The PCR had 60 Vbeta and 13 Jbeta primers. Some clones are missing from TCRdb's copy, which holds only in-frame ones; the method was immunoSEQ multiplex PCR. The table includes roughly 140,000 clones, 50% to 75% detected once. Sequencing input: PBMCs. The receptor source for this set is a woman aged 25 to 39 in good health and CMV-seropositive.

The V gene is TRBV6-1, the J gene TRBJ2-5; 11 bases are a match to TRBD2. V was clipped by 0 bases and J by 5 bases; unmatched bases: 8. This CDR3 is built from 17 residues. Germline V gene lookup returns CDR1 MNHNS and CDR2 SASEGT. CDR3 bases: TGTGCCAGCAGTGAAGCAGGTAGCGGGGGGGCCGGGGAGACCCAGTACTTC. This sequence encodes CASSEAGSGGAGETQYF.

The chain combines TRBV18 with TRBJ2-5, with D unclear. CDR1 is KGHSH and CDR2 is LQKENI in the germline V gene. The V and J ends lost 1 base and 1 base respectively, with 16 bases between them. This CDR3 is built from 17 residues. The CDR3 sequence: CASSPQSPQAFQETQYF. The DNA for the CDR3 is TGTGCCAGCTCACCACAATCTCCTCAGGCGTTCCAAGAGACCCAGTACTTC.

This chain links TRBV30 with TRBJ1-1, with a weak D call TRBD1 (6 bases). CDR3 length: 13 residues. Trimming took off 3 bases at V and 0 bases at J, with 8 bases between the two ends. In germline, CDR1 is GTSNPN, CDR2 SVGIG (reference sequence). For the CDR3, the DNA is TGTGCCTGGAGCCGGACAGTGAACACTGAAGCTTTCTTT. This encodes CAWSRTVNTEAFF.

The rearrangement links TRBV18 to TRBJ1-1; maybe TRBD1 (6 bases). The CDR3 runs to 15 residues. Germline CDR1 reads KGHSH; CDR2 reads LQKENI. V lost 2 bases to trimming and J lost 2 bases, with 12 bases between them. The CDR3, as DNA: TGTGCCAGCTCACCATATCAGGGGTCCAACACTGAAGCTTTCTTT. The encoded protein is CASSPYQGSNTEAFF.

CDR3 sequence: CASSGEVGPGGLFF. CDR3 coding DNA: TGTGCCAGCAGTGGGGAGGTGGGCCCCGGCGGCCTGTTTTTT. This chain joins TRBV7-9 and TRBJ1-4; D is undetermined. Germline V CDR1 and CDR2: SEHNR, FQNEAQ (reference sequence). The V end lost 6 bases, the J end lost 14 bases, and 22 bases lay between the germline ends. CDR3 length: 14 amino acids.

The CDR3 nucleotides read TGCAGCGTGCGGGTGGGCACAGATACGCAGTATTTT. Translation: CSVRVGTDTQYF. This rearrangement joins TRBV29-1 to TRBJ2-3, with a weak D call TRBD2 (5 bases). Trimming took 6 bases from V and 1 from J, leaving 8 bases between them. The CDR3 contains 12 residues. Germline V CDR1 and CDR2: SQVTM, ANQGSEA.

The V and J genes are TRBV28 and TRBJ2-7; 8 nucleotides line up with TRBD1. This CDR3 comprises 14 residues. Germline trimming cut 6 bases from V and 9 bases from J; bases unmatched to any gene: 13. Germline V gives CDR1 MDHEN, CDR2 SYDVKM. CDR3 sequence (DNA): TGTGCCAGCAGCCTAACGACAGGGGCCTTAGGGCAGTACTTC. This gives the protein CASSLTTGALGQYF.